This T cell receptor (beta chain) appears in the sequencing data of a study of blood T cells in healthy people across ages. Study as a whole: When template switching was applied, about one barcoded beta molecule was captured per two T cells.

Primed by a sample-barcoded 5' primer and a J-beta primer mix, a second PCR proceeded for about 6 to 11 cycles. TCRdb processed the 5' RACE reads anew with MiXCR; each CDR3 protein has one entry. The data contain 1.5 million to 2 million distinct CDR3 sequences, about 49% of them singletons. This clonotype was obtained from a woman aged 35 to 49 in good health. Material for sequencing was blood.

The CDR3 sequence: CASSSGSGGKNYGYTF. The CDR3, as DNA: TGTGCCAGCAGTTCCGGGTCAGGGGGCAAAAACTATGGCTACACCTTC. The J gene is TRBJ1-2, the V gene TRBV28, with TRBD1 identical over 8 bases. The CDR3 contains 16 residues. Losses at the gene ends were 4 bases for V and 2 bases for J; bases not matched to a gene: 9. Germline V CDR1 and CDR2: MDHEN, SYDVKM.